The rows below give T cell receptor beta chains drawn from one sample of a study of Ad26.COV2.S vaccination and SARS-CoV-2 variants. Measured with immunoSEQ multiplex PCR; TCRdb has only the in-frame clones, and not every one. The table has 350,000 to 500,000 clones, around 90% seen once. The sample in question was peripheral blood, obtained in a trial of Ad26.COV2.S vaccine versus placebo. These receptors were collected from a person between 18 and 65 years old who received the Ad26.COV2.S COVID-19 vaccine or a placebo. The CDR3 runs from the conserved cysteine through the conserved F or W. The D gene is left open where the match is weak. Rows give clone size only sometimes, using once, few, many, or a class for an expanded clone.

d_call: NA
v_call: TRBV30
j_call: TRBJ1-1
clone_size: NA
cdr3_aa: CAWRRQMNTEAFF
cdr3_nt: TGTGCCTGGAGGAGACAGATGAACACTGAAGCTTTCTTT

d_call: NA
v_call: TRBV12-3/TRBV12-4
j_call: TRBJ2-7
clone_size: many
cdr3_aa: CASSFQRSYEQYF
cdr3_nt: TGTGCCAGCAGTTTTCAGAGATCCTACGAGCAGTACTTC

d_call: NA
v_call: TRBV24-1
j_call: TRBJ2-2
clone_size: few
cdr3_aa: CATSGTLTGELFF
cdr3_nt: TGTGCCACCAGTGGGACACTAACCGGGGAGCTGTTTTTT

d_call: NA
v_call: TRBV28
j_call: TRBJ2-1
clone_size: NA
cdr3_aa: CASRVRVQTATSYNEQFF
cdr3_nt: TGTGCCAGCAGGGTTAGGGTCCAGACAGCGACCTCCTACAATGAGCAGTTCTTC

d_call: NA
v_call: TRBV6-2/TRBV6-3
j_call: TRBJ1-1
clone_size: NA
cdr3_aa: CASSYSVGHPGGTEAFF
cdr3_nt: TGTGCCAGCAGTTACTCGGTGGGGCACCCTGGGGGGACTGAAGCTTTCTTT

d_call: TRBD1
v_call: TRBV28
j_call: TRBJ2-5
clone_size: NA
cdr3_aa: CASSRGTGGQETQYF
cdr3_nt: TGTGCCAGCAGTCGTGGGACAGGGGGGCAAGAGACCCAGTACTTC

d_call: NA
v_call: TRBV7-8
j_call: TRBJ1-5
clone_size: NA
cdr3_aa: CASSLDDWIVNQPQHF
cdr3_nt: TGTGCCAGCAGCTTAGATGACTGGATCGTCAATCAGCCCCAGCATTTT

d_call: NA
v_call: TRBV19
j_call: TRBJ2-3
clone_size: NA
cdr3_aa: CASSVQGSSTDTQYF
cdr3_nt: TGTGCCAGTAGTGTACAGGGTTCTAGCACAGATACGCAGTATTTT

d_call: TRBD1
v_call: TRBV6-6
j_call: TRBJ2-4
clone_size: NA
cdr3_aa: CAGGQGKNIQYF
cdr3_nt: TGTGCCGGGGGACAGGGTAAAAACATTCAGTACTTC

d_call: NA
v_call: TRBV18
j_call: TRBJ2-2
clone_size: NA
cdr3_aa: CASSPRTPAYTNPNTGELFF
cdr3_nt: TGTGCCAGCTCACCACGGACCCCGGCCTACACGAACCCGAACACCGGGGAGCTGTTTTTT

d_call: NA
v_call: TRBV4-1
j_call: TRBJ1-6
clone_size: NA
cdr3_aa: CASSQEETASSYNSPLHF
cdr3_nt: TGCGCCAGCAGCCAAGAAGAAACAGCGAGCTCCTATAATTCACCCCTCCACTTT

d_call: NA
v_call: TRBV3-1/TRBV3-2
j_call: TRBJ2-1
clone_size: NA
cdr3_aa: CASSQDGLVTARTYNEQFF
cdr3_nt: TGTGCCAGCAGCCAAGATGGGCTAGTAACCGCCCGAACCTACAATGAGCAGTTCTTC

d_call: TRBD1
v_call: TRBV5-1
j_call: TRBJ1-4
clone_size: once
cdr3_aa: CASSSGTGGGGTNEKLFF
cdr3_nt: TGCGCCAGCAGCTCCGGGACAGGTGGGGGCGGAACTAATGAAAAACTGTTTTTT

d_call: TRBD1
v_call: TRBV5-8
j_call: TRBJ1-2
clone_size: once
cdr3_aa: CASSHRGRLDGYTF
cdr3_nt: TGTGCCAGCAGCCACAGGGGGCGCTTGGATGGCTACACCTTC

d_call: TRBD1
v_call: TRBV6-1
j_call: TRBJ2-7
clone_size: once
cdr3_aa: CASSEVRKQGAGEQYF
cdr3_nt: TGTGCCAGCAGTGAAGTAAGAAAACAGGGGGCGGGTGAGCAGTACTTC

d_call: TRBD2
v_call: TRBV10-3
j_call: TRBJ2-1
clone_size: NA
cdr3_aa: CAISEGLAGVGNRQFF
cdr3_nt: TGTGCCATCAGTGAAGGGCTAGCGGGCGTCGGAAATAGGCAGTTCTTC

d_call: NA
v_call: TRBV5-4
j_call: TRBJ1-3
clone_size: NA
cdr3_aa: CASSPQQGSGNTIYF
cdr3_nt: TGTGCCAGCAGCCCCCAACAGGGCTCTGGAAACACCATATATTTT

d_call: NA
v_call: TRBV12-3/TRBV12-4
j_call: TRBJ2-7
clone_size: NA
cdr3_aa: CASSFGGGYEQYF
cdr3_nt: TGTGCCAGCAGTTTCGGGGGTGGGTACGAGCAGTACTTC

d_call: TRBD1
v_call: TRBV5-1
j_call: TRBJ1-2
clone_size: NA
cdr3_aa: CASSLTIGQAGYGYTF
cdr3_nt: TGCGCCAGCAGCTTGACAATAGGACAGGCAGGCTATGGCTACACCTTC

d_call: NA
v_call: TRBV4-2
j_call: TRBJ2-1
clone_size: NA
cdr3_aa: CASSQEAGPTYNEQFF
cdr3_nt: TGTGCCAGCAGCCAAGAGGCGGGCCCCACGTACAATGAGCAGTTCTTC

d_call: NA
v_call: TRBV30
j_call: TRBJ1-2
clone_size: NA
cdr3_aa: CAWSLGSRGYTF
cdr3_nt: TGTGCCTGGAGTTTGGGGTCACGAGGCTACACCTTC

d_call: TRBD1
v_call: TRBV2
j_call: TRBJ1-5
clone_size: few
cdr3_aa: CASSGLTGGIQPQHF
cdr3_nt: TGTGCCAGCAGTGGTTTGACAGGGGGAATTCAGCCCCAGCATTTT

d_call: TRBD2
v_call: TRBV5-1
j_call: TRBJ2-3
clone_size: NA
cdr3_aa: CASSGVYAGGSTDTQYF
cdr3_nt: TGCGCCAGCAGTGGGGTCTACGCGGGAGGTAGCACAGATACGCAGTATTTT

d_call: TRBD2
v_call: TRBV7-6
j_call: TRBJ2-3
clone_size: NA
cdr3_aa: CASSFSGSLTDTQYF
cdr3_nt: TGTGCCAGCAGCTTTAGCGGGAGCTTGACAGATACGCAGTATTTT

d_call: NA
v_call: TRBV5-4
j_call: TRBJ2-3
clone_size: NA
cdr3_aa: CASRGTGWADTQYF
cdr3_nt: TGTGCCAGCAGGGGGACGGGATGGGCAGATACGCAGTATTTT

d_call: NA
v_call: TRBV25-1
j_call: TRBJ2-7
clone_size: NA
cdr3_aa: CASSVGGEQYF
cdr3_nt: TGTGCCAGCAGTGTAGGAGGCGAGCAGTACTTC

d_call: NA
v_call: TRBV3-1/TRBV3-2
j_call: TRBJ2-3
clone_size: NA
cdr3_aa: CASSVRDTQYF
cdr3_nt: TGTGCCAGCAGCGTAAGAGATACGCAGTATTTT

d_call: NA
v_call: TRBV27
j_call: TRBJ2-1
clone_size: NA
cdr3_aa: CASSLLGTASYNEQFF
cdr3_nt: TGTGCCAGCAGTTTATTGGGGACTGCGTCCTACAATGAGCAGTTCTTC

d_call: NA
v_call: TRBV6-6
j_call: TRBJ2-3
clone_size: NA
cdr3_aa: CASSSQDGSTDTQYF
cdr3_nt: TGTGCCAGCAGTTCCCAAGACGGGAGCACAGATACGCAGTATTTT

d_call: NA
v_call: TRBV30
j_call: TRBJ2-1
clone_size: NA
cdr3_aa: CAWSRQVNEQFF
cdr3_nt: TGTGCCTGGAGTAGACAGGTAAATGAGCAGTTCTTC

d_call: TRBD1
v_call: TRBV5-1
j_call: TRBJ2-3
clone_size: NA
cdr3_aa: CASSLNNRGQSDTQYF
cdr3_nt: TGCGCCAGCAGCTTGAACAACAGGGGGCAGTCAGATACGCAGTATTTT

d_call: NA
v_call: TRBV3-1/TRBV3-2
j_call: TRBJ2-3
clone_size: NA
cdr3_aa: CASSQYRGSTDTQYF
cdr3_nt: TGTGCCAGCAGCCAATATCGGGGTAGCACAGATACGCAGTATTTT

d_call: NA
v_call: TRBV27
j_call: TRBJ2-3
clone_size: NA
cdr3_aa: CASSLDHPSGVSTDTQYF
cdr3_nt: TGTGCCAGCAGTTTAGACCACCCAAGCGGAGTTAGCACAGATACGCAGTATTTT

d_call: TRBD2
v_call: TRBV4-2
j_call: TRBJ2-2
clone_size: NA
cdr3_aa: CASSPPLAGSNTGELFF
cdr3_nt: TGTGCCAGCAGCCCTCCCTTAGCGGGAAGTAACACCGGGGAGCTGTTTTTT

d_call: TRBD1
v_call: TRBV9
j_call: TRBJ1-1
clone_size: NA
cdr3_aa: CASSVGGGYTEAFF
cdr3_nt: TGTGCCAGCAGCGTAGGAGGGGGCTACACTGAAGCTTTCTTT

d_call: NA
v_call: TRBV27
j_call: TRBJ2-5
clone_size: NA
cdr3_aa: CASSQVNWTQYF
cdr3_nt: TGTGCCAGCAGTCAGGTAAATTGGACCCAGTACTTC

d_call: NA
v_call: TRBV18
j_call: TRBJ2-2
clone_size: NA
cdr3_aa: CASSPVLGGTGELFF
cdr3_nt: TGTGCCAGCTCACCAGTGCTTGGGGGGACCGGGGAGCTGTTTTTT

d_call: NA
v_call: TRBV6-2/TRBV6-3
j_call: TRBJ1-1
clone_size: NA
cdr3_aa: CASSQLNTEAFF
cdr3_nt: TGTGCCAGCAGCCAGTTAAACACTGAAGCTTTCTTT

d_call: NA
v_call: TRBV4-1
j_call: TRBJ1-4
clone_size: NA
cdr3_aa: CASSLTATANNEKLFF
cdr3_nt: TGCGCCAGCAGCCTTACCGCGACAGCAAATAATGAAAAACTGTTTTTT